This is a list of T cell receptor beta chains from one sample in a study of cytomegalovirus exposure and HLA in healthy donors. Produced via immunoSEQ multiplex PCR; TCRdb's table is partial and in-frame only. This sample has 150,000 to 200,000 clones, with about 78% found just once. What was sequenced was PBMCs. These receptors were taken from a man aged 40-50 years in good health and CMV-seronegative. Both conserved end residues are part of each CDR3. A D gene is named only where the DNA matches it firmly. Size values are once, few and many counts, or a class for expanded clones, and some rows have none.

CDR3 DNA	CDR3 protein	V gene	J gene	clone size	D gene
TGCGCCAGCAGCCACACCGACAGACCGAACACTGAAGCTTTCTTT	CASSHTDRPNTEAFF	TRBV4-3	TRBJ1-1	.	.
TGTGCCAGCAGTTCCGGGGATGAAAAACTGTTTTTT	CASSSGDEKLFF	TRBV28	TRBJ1-4	.	.
TGCGCCAGCAGCCAAGTTGGGGGCACGGGATATGGCTACACCTTC	CASSQVGGTGYGYTF	TRBV4-1	TRBJ1-2	.	.
TGTGCCAGTTCTAGGCAAAATGAGCAGTTCTTC	CASSRQNEQFF	TRBV19	TRBJ2-1	.	.
TGTGCCTGGGGGACAGGGGGCTATGGCTACACCTTC	CAWGTGGYGYTF	TRBV30	TRBJ1-2	.	TRBD1
TGTGCCAGCGGGGGGAGGGTTCGAGATACGCAGTATTTT	CASGGRVRDTQYF	TRBV9	TRBJ2-3	few	TRBD2
TGCGCCAGCGGAGCGGGGGAGGGCACAGATACGCAGTATTTT	CASGAGEGTDTQYF	TRBV5-1	TRBJ2-3	.	TRBD2
TGTGCCAGCAGCTTAGCACTGCCCCGGGGAGATACGCAGTATTTT	CASSLALPRGDTQYF	TRBV7-9	TRBJ2-3	.	.
TGTGCCAGCAGCCGGACAGGGTACGAGCAGTACTTC	CASSRTGYEQYF	TRBV2	TRBJ2-7	few	TRBD1
TGTGCCAGCAGCCCCTTTCGCAGGTCCTACAATGAGCAGTTCTTC	CASSPFRRSYNEQFF	TRBV27	TRBJ2-1	.	.
TGTGCCAGCAGCTTAATCGGTTTTGAGCAGTTCTTC	CASSLIGFEQFF	TRBV7-9	TRBJ2-1	.	.
TGTGCCAGCAGCTTATCAGAGCGACCTTCCTACGAGCAGTACTTC	CASSLSERPSYEQYF	TRBV7-2	TRBJ2-7	.	.
TGTGCCAGCAGCTTTAACCCTAGCGGTAGCACAGATACGCAGTATTTT	CASSFNPSGSTDTQYF	TRBV5-6	TRBJ2-3	.	TRBD2
TGTGCCAGCAGCTTAGATAGCGGCGGCTACACCTTC	CASSLDSGGYTF	TRBV7-2	TRBJ1-2	.	.
TGTGCCATCAGTGGCGGGACTGCTCAGTTCTTC	CAISGGTAQFF	TRBV10-3	TRBJ2-1	.	.
TGTGCCAGCAACGGGGGTTATGGTCAGCCCCAGCATTTT	CASNGGYGQPQHF	TRBV2	TRBJ1-5	.	.
TGTGCCAGCAGTTACCCGGGACTAGCGGGAAACGAGCAGTACTTC	CASSYPGLAGNEQYF	TRBV6-5	TRBJ2-7	.	TRBD2
TGTGCCAGCTTCTCGAACCGACCGGGGGGCATGAACACTGAAGCTTTCTTT	CASFSNRPGGMNTEAFF	TRBV7-2	TRBJ1-1	.	.
TGCAGCGTTTCTAAACAGGGGGACTATGGCTACACCTTC	CSVSKQGDYGYTF	TRBV29-1	TRBJ1-2	.	TRBD1
TGTGCCAGCAGAGCCCAGGGAAACACTGAAGCTTTCTTT	CASRAQGNTEAFF	TRBV7-3	TRBJ1-1	.	.
TGCGCCAGCAGCTTGGAGGCAGGGGCCAATGAGCAGTTCTTC	CASSLEAGANEQFF	TRBV5-1	TRBJ2-1	.	.